This TCR beta chain was sequenced for a study of blood T cell repertoires in COVID-19. The V segment lost 0 bases and the J segment 3 bases; nucleotides outside the gene matches: 6. Germline V gene sequence: CDR1 SGHNT, CDR2 YYREEE (reference sequence). The CDR3 is 15 amino acids. The method was immunoSEQ multiplex PCR; TCRdb's version includes in-frame clones alone and lacks a portion of them. The sample lists under 95,000 clones; roughly 85% were seen once. The sequence came from a man in his 60s with active or convalescent COVID-19. V is TRBV5-4 and J is TRBJ2-7; 7 bases agree with TRBD2. The sequencing input was peripheral blood. The CDR3 DNA reads as TGTGCCAGCAGCTTGGTTGGGGGGGAAGTCTACGAGCAGTACTTC. Translating it yields CASSLVGGEVYEQYF.